Listed here is a single TCR beta chain. Germline assignment: CDR1 LNHDA and CDR2 SQIVND (reference sequence). This CDR3 comprises 11 residues. The V end lost 6 bases, the J end lost 4 bases, and 6 bases lay between the germline ends. This specimen comes from a study of cytomegalovirus exposure and HLA in healthy donors. 60 Vbeta and 13 Jbeta primers were used in PCR. The table came from immunoSEQ multiplex PCR; TCRdb's copy has only in-frame clones and leaves some out. Of about 190,000 clones in the sample, around 80% are singletons; the top ten hold 2% to 2.5%. The sequence came from a male donor in good health and CMV-seronegative. V and J are TRBV19 and TRBJ2-5; D gene ambiguous. Sequencing was done on a sample of PBMCs. The chain's CDR3 is CASRTGETQYF. The CDR3, as DNA: TGTGCCAGTAGAACTGGAGAGACCCAGTACTTC.